A selection of T cell receptor beta chains follows, all from one sample in a study of T-cell reconstitution after alpha-beta-depleted transplantation in children. MiXCR, run by TCRdb on the PCR reads, gives a single entry per CDR3 protein. Of about 350,000 distinct CDR3 sequences in the sample, roughly 16% were seen once. The sequencing here drew on PBMCs, mostly from graft donor cells, taken 360 days after TCRalphabeta/CD19-depleted stem cell transplant. The receptors shown here come from a male patient between 2 and 9 years old who had a stem cell transplant for acute lymphoblastic leukemia, so the T cells may come from the graft donor. Each CDR3 is given with its conserved first and last residue. A D gene is named only where the DNA matches it firmly. Expanded clones are given a class, and other clones once, few, many or no size at all.

D gene	V gene	clone size	J gene	CDR3 length	CDR3 DNA	CDR3 protein
NA	TRBV7-2	few	TRBJ2-7	15	TGTGCCAGCAGCCTAAGCCGGGCTAGGGCCTACGAGCAGTACTTC	CASSLSRARAYEQYF
TRBD2	TRBV20-1	many	TRBJ2-5	14	TGCAGTGCTAGAGAACGGCTAGCGGTAGAGACCCAGTACTTC	CSARERLAVETQYF
TRBD2	TRBV3-1	few	TRBJ2-1	17	TGTGCCAGCAGCCTTTTCATAGCGGGAACATCCTACAATGAGCAGTTCTTC	CASSLFIAGTSYNEQFF
NA	TRBV29-1	NA	TRBJ1-2	14	TGCAGCGTTGAAGATTGGGTCAGAGACTATGGCTACACCTTC	CSVEDWVRDYGYTF
TRBD2	TRBV4-3	NA	TRBJ2-7	14	TGCGCCAGCAGCCAGGGACTAGCGGGAGACGAGCAGTACTTC	CASSQGLAGDEQYF
TRBD1	TRBV6-2/TRBV6-3	many	TRBJ2-7	14	TGTGCCAGCAGACCGACAGGGGGTGCCTACGAGCAGTACTTC	CASRPTGGAYEQYF
NA	TRBV4-3	few	TRBJ1-5	15	TGCGCCAGCAGCCAAGACGCGGGGTCCCATCAGCCCCAGCATTTT	CASSQDAGSHQPQHF
TRBD1	TRBV7-2	NA	TRBJ2-3	16	TGTGCCAGCAGCTTGGGGGGCGGGACAGGGCGAGATACGCAGTATTTT	CASSLGGGTGRDTQYF
NA	TRBV5-1	few	TRBJ2-7	13	TGCGCCAGCAGAGGCGGCAGGGGCTACGAGCAGTACTTC	CASRGGRGYEQYF
NA	TRBV28	many	TRBJ2-3	11	TGTGCCACCTACTATCGGGATACGCAGTATTTT	CATYYRDTQYF
NA	TRBV18	few	TRBJ2-7	14	TGTGCCAGCTCACCATCTCAGACTCACTACGAGCAGTACTTC	CASSPSQTHYEQYF
NA	TRBV7-9	NA	TRBJ1-4	13	TGTGCCAGCAGCTTAGGGGCTACAGAAACGCTGTTTTTT	CASSLGATETLFF
NA	TRBV11-3	NA	TRBJ2-7	15	TGTGCCAGCAGCTTCCCCCGGTCAACCACCTACGAGCAGTACTTC	CASSFPRSTTYEQYF
NA	TRBV6-2/TRBV6-3	few	TRBJ2-7	12	TGTGCCAGCAGTTACTCTCGGTACGAGCAGTACTTC	CASSYSRYEQYF
TRBD2	TRBV27	NA	TRBJ2-3	15	TGTGCCAGCAGTTCCGGACTAGGTTGGACAGATACGCAGTATTTT	CASSSGLGWTDTQYF
TRBD1	TRBV4-3	few	TRBJ2-7	15	TGCGCCAGCAGCCAAGTGGGACAGGGGCCCTACGAGCAGTACTTC	CASSQVGQGPYEQYF
TRBD2	TRBV7-9	NA	TRBJ2-5	15	TGTGCCAGCAGCTTCACGGGAGGGCACCAAGAGACCCAGTACTTC	CASSFTGGHQETQYF
TRBD2	TRBV29-1	NA	TRBJ2-1	16	TGCAGCGTTGAGGGACTAGCCTTAAGCTCCTACAATGAGCAGTTCTTC	CSVEGLALSSYNEQFF
NA	TRBV10-3	many	TRBJ2-4	17	TGTGCCATCAGTGAGCGTCAGGCAGGTCTAGCCAAAAACATTCAGTACTTC	CAISERQAGLAKNIQYF
TRBD1	TRBV28	NA	TRBJ1-3	16	TGTGCCAGCAGCTCAGGACAGGGGACGTCTGGAAACACCATATATTTT	CASSSGQGTSGNTIYF
TRBD2	TRBV5-1	NA	TRBJ2-1	19	TGCGCCAGCAGCTTATCCGGGACTAGCGGGGCTAGCTCCTACAATGAGCAGTTCTTC	CASSLSGTSGASSYNEQFF
NA	TRBV7-8	NA	TRBJ2-2	13	TGTGCCAGCAGCTCCTCAAGCACCGGGGAGCTGTTTTTT	CASSSSSTGELFF
TRBD1	TRBV28	many	TRBJ1-3	14	TGTGCCAGCAGGGACAGGGGCACTGGAAACACCATATATTTT	CASRDRGTGNTIYF
TRBD1	TRBV29-1	few	TRBJ1-1	15	TGCAGCGTTGAGGTTTCCGCGACAGGGGTTGATCTGGGTTTCTTT	CSVEVSATGVDLGFF
TRBD1	TRBV6-2/TRBV6-3	few	TRBJ2-7	15	TGTGCCAGCAGTTACTCGACAGGGGGCACCTACGAGCAGTACTTC	CASSYSTGGTYEQYF
NA	TRBV6-2/TRBV6-3	NA	TRBJ1-1	13	TGTGCCAGCAGTTACTCGACTAGGACTGAAGCTTTCTTT	CASSYSTRTEAFF
TRBD1	TRBV5-6	NA	TRBJ1-1	15	TGTGCCAGCAGCCTCCTAAGGACAGGTGGGACTGAAGCTTTCTTT	CASSLLRTGGTEAFF
NA	TRBV10-3	few	TRBJ1-3	14	TGTGCCATCAGTGAAATTCGGGCTGGAAACACCATATATTTT	CAISEIRAGNTIYF
NA	TRBV11-2	many	TRBJ1-4	16	TGTGCCAGCAGCTTAGAAGGGGGACTGGTCAATGAAAAACTGTTTTTT	CASSLEGGLVNEKLFF
NA	TRBV10-2	many	TRBJ2-6	15	TGCGCCTCTGGCGGGAATAGATTCGGGGCCAACGTCCTGACTTTC	CASGGNRFGANVLTF
NA	TRBV10-3	few	TRBJ2-1	16	TGTGCCACCGGGACATTGAGGGACTATGGCGCGAACGACAGGTTCTTC	CATGTLRDYGANDRFF
NA	TRBV7-8	few	TRBJ2-2	15	TGTGCCAGCAGCTTATGGACGTTCAGTACCGGGGAGCTGTTTTTT	CASSLWTFSTGELFF
NA	TRBV15	NA	TRBJ2-7	14	TGTGCCACCAGCAGAGTGGGCAGGGACTACGAGCAGTACTTC	CATSRVGRDYEQYF
NA	TRBV21-1	few	TRBJ1-5	16	TGTGCCAGCAGGCGCATCTGGGGGACGGTTAATCAGCCCCAGCATTTT	CASRRIWGTVNQPQHF
NA	TRBV7-9	few	TRBJ2-6	15	TGTGCCAGCAGCTTACAGAGGTCTGGGGCCAACGTCCTGACTTTC	CASSLQRSGANVLTF
TRBD2	TRBV27	NA	TRBJ2-2	17	TGTGCCAGCAGTTTATCCTCGATGAGCGGGAGACCCGGGGAGCTGTTTTTT	CASSLSSMSGRPGELFF
NA	TRBV29-1	NA	TRBJ2-4	12	TGCAGCGTTGTTAGTGGGTCTAGCATTCAGTACTTC	CSVVSGSSIQYF